The rows below give T cell receptor beta chains drawn from one sample of a study of blood T cells in healthy people across ages. TCRdb reprocessed the 5' RACE reads via MiXCR and lists one record per CDR3 protein. The sample consists of roughly 900,000 distinct CDR3 sequences, more than 25% of them appearing once. Sequencing was done on a sample of blood. These receptors came from a woman at least 80 years old in good health. Both conserved end residues are part of each CDR3. D genes are given only for firm matches. Clone sizes are given selectively: once, few, many, or a class where the clone is expanded.

many,TRBJ2-3,TRBD1,TRBV12-3/TRBV12-4,CASSRQGRGWDTQYF,TGTGCCAGCAGTCGACAGGGAAGGGGATGGGATACGCAGTATTTT
-,TRBJ1-2,TRBD1,TRBV6-5,CASSYLGTGESYGYTF,TGTGCCAGCAGTTATTTGGGAACAGGGGAGAGCTATGGCTACACCTTC
many,TRBJ1-2,-,TRBV7-2,CASSLTRANYGYTF,TGTGCCAGCAGCTTAACCAGAGCTAACTATGGCTACACCTTC
many,TRBJ2-7,TRBD1,TRBV6-2/TRBV6-3,CASSYDRGIHEQYF,TGTGCCAGCAGCTACGACAGGGGAATACACGAGCAGTACTTC
many,TRBJ2-6,-,TRBV6-1,CASSARDLGANVLTF,TGTGCCAGCAGTGCCAGGGATCTCGGGGCCAACGTCCTGACTTTC
many,TRBJ2-3,TRBD1,TRBV10-3,CAISEPGTGSTDTQYF,TGTGCCATCAGTGAACCCGGGACAGGAAGCACAGATACGCAGTATTTT
few,TRBJ2-3,-,TRBV14,CASSQDIIPRGYTQYF,TGTGCCAGCAGCCAAGACATTATTCCGCGGGGCTATACGCAGTATTTT
few,TRBJ2-3,-,TRBV20-1,CSAAVAGLTDTQYF,TGCAGTGCCGCCGTGGCGGGGCTCACAGATACGCAGTATTTT
-,TRBJ2-1,-,TRBV20-1,CSALQGRTYNEQFF,TGCAGTGCCTTACAGGGCCGAACCTACAATGAGCAGTTCTTC
few,TRBJ2-1,-,TRBV21-1,CASSGTSGVSYNEQFF,TGTGCCAGCAGCGGAACTAGCGGGGTCTCCTACAATGAGCAGTTCTTC
-,TRBJ2-2,TRBD2,TRBV9,CASSPTPGGSTGELFF,TGTGCCAGCAGCCCAACCCCGGGGGGAAGCACCGGGGAGCTGTTTTTT
few,TRBJ2-5,-,TRBV2,CASTRDRSQETQYF,TGTGCCAGCACCCGCGACAGGTCCCAAGAGACCCAGTACTTC
many,TRBJ2-5,-,TRBV7-2,CASSKTPGETQYF,TGTGCCAGCAGCAAGACCCCGGGAGAGACCCAGTACTTC
many,TRBJ2-1,TRBD2,TRBV2,CASTILAGGPSEQFF,TGTGCCAGCACCATACTAGCGGGGGGGCCTAGTGAGCAGTTCTTC
-,TRBJ2-1,-,TRBV4-2,CASSLPLSDEQFF,TGTGCCAGCAGCCTCCCTCTAAGCGATGAGCAGTTCTTC
many,TRBJ2-4,-,TRBV7-2,CASSLYGGSAKNIQYF,TGTGCCAGCAGCTTGTATGGGGGTTCGGCCAAAAACATTCAGTACTTC
many,TRBJ2-6,-,TRBV14,CASSQGLGEVGANVLTF,TGTGCCAGCAGCCAAGGTCTAGGGGAAGTCGGGGCCAACGTCCTGACTTTC
many,TRBJ2-7,TRBD2,TRBV7-2,CASSSTSGAYYEQYF,TGTGCCAGCAGCTCGACTAGCGGGGCCTACTACGAGCAGTACTTC
few,TRBJ1-2,TRBD1,TRBV3-1,CASSQTGTGAYGYTF,TGTGCCAGCAGCCAAACCGGGACAGGGGCCTATGGCTACACCTTC
many,TRBJ1-2,-,TRBV5-1,CASSLADNGGYGYTF,TGCGCCAGCAGCTTGGCGGACAACGGAGGCTATGGCTACACCTTC
-,TRBJ2-7,TRBD1,TRBV7-8,CASSLAVATGSSYEQYF,TGTGCCAGCAGCTTAGCGGTCGCGACAGGGAGCTCCTACGAGCAGTACTTC
many,TRBJ2-5,-,TRBV12-3/TRBV12-4,CASKTGTLQETQYF,TGTGCCAGCAAGACCGGGACACTCCAAGAGACCCAGTACTTC
many,TRBJ2-5,-,TRBV7-9,CASSLPVGTQYF,TGTGCCAGCAGCTTACCGGTAGGGACCCAGTACTTC
-,TRBJ2-5,TRBD1,TRBV6-5,CASSGTGGSQETQYF,TGTGCCAGCTCCGGGACAGGAGGATCCCAAGAGACCCAGTACTTC